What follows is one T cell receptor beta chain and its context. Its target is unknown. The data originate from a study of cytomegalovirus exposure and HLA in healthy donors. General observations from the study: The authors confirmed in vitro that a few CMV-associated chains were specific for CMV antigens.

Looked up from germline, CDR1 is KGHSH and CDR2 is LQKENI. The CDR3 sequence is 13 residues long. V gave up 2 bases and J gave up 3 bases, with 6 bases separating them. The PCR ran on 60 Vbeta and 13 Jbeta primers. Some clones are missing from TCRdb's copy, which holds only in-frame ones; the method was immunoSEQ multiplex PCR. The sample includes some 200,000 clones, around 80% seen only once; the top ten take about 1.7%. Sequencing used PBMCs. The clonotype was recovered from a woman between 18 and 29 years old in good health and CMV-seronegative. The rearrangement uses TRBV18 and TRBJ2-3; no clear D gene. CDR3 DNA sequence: TGTGCCAGCTCACCATTCGGGACAGATACGCAGTATTTT. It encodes CASSPFGTDTQYF.